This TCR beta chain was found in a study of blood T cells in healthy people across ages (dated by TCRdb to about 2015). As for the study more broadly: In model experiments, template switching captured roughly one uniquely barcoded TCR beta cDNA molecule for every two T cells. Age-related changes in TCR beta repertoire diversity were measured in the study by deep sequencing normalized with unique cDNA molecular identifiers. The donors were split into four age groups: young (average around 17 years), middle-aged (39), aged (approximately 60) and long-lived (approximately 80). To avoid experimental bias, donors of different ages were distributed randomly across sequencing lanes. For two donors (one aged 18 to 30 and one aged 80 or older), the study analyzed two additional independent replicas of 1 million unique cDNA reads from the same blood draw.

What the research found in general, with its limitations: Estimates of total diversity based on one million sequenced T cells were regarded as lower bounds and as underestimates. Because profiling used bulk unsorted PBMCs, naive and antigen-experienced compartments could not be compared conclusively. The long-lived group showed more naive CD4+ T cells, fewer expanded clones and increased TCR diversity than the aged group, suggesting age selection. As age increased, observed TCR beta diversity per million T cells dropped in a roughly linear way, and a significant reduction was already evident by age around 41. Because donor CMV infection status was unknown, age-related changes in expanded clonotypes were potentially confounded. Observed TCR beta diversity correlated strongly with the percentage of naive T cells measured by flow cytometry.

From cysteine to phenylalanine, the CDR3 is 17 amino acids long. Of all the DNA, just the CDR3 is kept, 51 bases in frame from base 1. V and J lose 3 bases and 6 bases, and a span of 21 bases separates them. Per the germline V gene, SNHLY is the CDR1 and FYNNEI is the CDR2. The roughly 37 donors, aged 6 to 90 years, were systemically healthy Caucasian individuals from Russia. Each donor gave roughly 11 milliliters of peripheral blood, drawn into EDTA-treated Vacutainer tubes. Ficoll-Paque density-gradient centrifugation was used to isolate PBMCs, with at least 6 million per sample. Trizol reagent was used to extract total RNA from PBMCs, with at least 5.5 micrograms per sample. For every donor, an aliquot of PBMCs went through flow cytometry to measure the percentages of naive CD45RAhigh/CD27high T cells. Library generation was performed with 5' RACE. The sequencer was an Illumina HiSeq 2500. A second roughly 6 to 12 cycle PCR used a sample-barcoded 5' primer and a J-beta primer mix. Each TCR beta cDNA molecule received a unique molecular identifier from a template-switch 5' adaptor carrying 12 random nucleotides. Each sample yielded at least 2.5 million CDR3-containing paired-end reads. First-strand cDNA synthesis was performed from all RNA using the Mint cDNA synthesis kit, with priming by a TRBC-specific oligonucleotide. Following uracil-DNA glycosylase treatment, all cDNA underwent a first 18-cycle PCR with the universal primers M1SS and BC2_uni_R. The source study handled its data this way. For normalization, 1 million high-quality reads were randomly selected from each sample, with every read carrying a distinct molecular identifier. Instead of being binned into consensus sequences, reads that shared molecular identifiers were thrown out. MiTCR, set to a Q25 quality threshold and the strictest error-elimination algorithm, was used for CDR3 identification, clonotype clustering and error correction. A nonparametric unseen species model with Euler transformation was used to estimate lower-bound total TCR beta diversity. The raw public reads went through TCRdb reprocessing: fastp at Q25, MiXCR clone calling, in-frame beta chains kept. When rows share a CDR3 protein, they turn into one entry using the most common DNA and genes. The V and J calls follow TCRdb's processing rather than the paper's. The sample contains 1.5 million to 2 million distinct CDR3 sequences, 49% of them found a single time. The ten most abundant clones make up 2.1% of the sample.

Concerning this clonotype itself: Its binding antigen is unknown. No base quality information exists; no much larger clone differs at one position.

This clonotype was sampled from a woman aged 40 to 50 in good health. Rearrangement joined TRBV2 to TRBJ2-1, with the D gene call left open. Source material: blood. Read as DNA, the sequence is TGTGCCAGCAGTGACGGCCCCGGGCCTTCTACCTTCAATGAGCAGTTCTTC. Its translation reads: CASSDGPGPSTFNEQFF.